What follows are 21 T cell receptor beta chains derived from one specimen sequenced in a study of T cell repertoires and HLA-DP antigens. Measured with immunoSEQ multiplex PCR; TCRdb has only the in-frame clones, and not every one. The sample lists 75,000 to 90,000 clones, around nine tenths occurring once. These receptors are not linked to any known antigen. Sequencing was done on a sample of CD4+ T cells from PBMCs. Every receptor here comes from a man in his fifties or sixties in good health and CMV-seronegative.

V is TRBV4-3 and J is TRBJ2-1; D could derive from TRBD1 or TRBD2 (6 bases each). V lost 4 bases, J lost 4 bases, and 11 bases lay in between. Germline CDR1 LGHNA, CDR2 YSLEER. The CDR3 is 14 residues long. The CDR3 nucleotides read TGCGCCAGCAGCCGCGGGACACTATACAATGAGCAGTTCTTC. It yields the protein CASSRGTLYNEQFF.

A note on this clone: Other nucleotide sequences from this sample produce the same CDR3. CDR3 in DNA: TGCGCCAGCAGCTTGGGACTAGACAGCGCAGATACGCAGTATTTT. Encoded protein: CASSLGLDSADTQYF. The rearrangement uses TRBV5-1 and TRBJ2-3; possible D gene TRBD2, 6 bases. From germline, CDR1 is SGHRS and CDR2 YFSETQ. CDR3 length equals 15 residues. V lost 0 bases and J 4 bases, leaving 12 bases between the germline ends.

The CDR3 loop reads CASSRQPSDEKLFF. CDR3 sequence (DNA): TGCGCCAGCAGCCGACAACCCTCGGATGAAAAACTGTTTTTT. The chain employs TRBV5-1 and TRBJ1-4; D is unresolved. V was clipped by 4 bases and J by 6 bases, with 13 bases between them. Germline CDR1 SGHRS, CDR2 YFSETQ. The CDR3 runs to 14 residues.

The rearrangement joins TRBV6-5 to TRBJ2-7, with D possibly being TRBD1 or TRBD2 (5 bases each). The germline gives CDR1 MNHEY, CDR2 SVGAGI. V lost 7 bases and J lost 2, with 15 bases in between. CDR3 length: 14 residues. The CDR3 sequence: CASKVRGEPYEQYF. In DNA form, the CDR3 reads TGTGCCAGCAAAGTGAGGGGTGAACCCTACGAGCAGTACTTC.

The V and J genes are TRBV5-1 and TRBJ1-4, with D maybe TRBD1 (5 bases). Trimming pared 5 bases from V and 6 bases from J, leaving 20 bases between. Germline-derived CDR1 and CDR2 are SGHRS and YFSETQ. There are 16 residues in the CDR3. The CDR3 loop is CASRAWRGQGDEKLFF. The DNA of the CDR3 is TGCGCCAGCAGGGCTTGGCGGGGCCAGGGTGATGAAAAACTGTTTTTT.

The J gene is TRBJ1-2, the V gene TRBV6-5; D perhaps matches TRBD1 (6 bases). The CDR3 has 14 amino acids. Germline values: CDR1 MNHEY, CDR2 SVGAGI. Trimming took off 2 bases at V and 8 bases at J, with 15 bases between the two ends. In DNA form, the CDR3 reads TGTGCCAGCAGTTACGAACAGGGTTATTTAGGCTACACCTTC. As protein: CASSYEQGYLGYTF.

The chain couples TRBV28 to TRBJ2-7, with TRBD1 identical over 8 bases. The CDR3 is 15 residues long. V gave up 4 bases and J gave up 5 bases; unmatched junction bases: 10. Germline CDR1 reads MDHEN; CDR2 reads SYDVKM. CDR3 amino acids: CASSSGQGGGDEQYF. The CDR3 bases are TGTGCCAGCAGTTCTGGACAGGGCGGAGGAGACGAGCAGTACTTC.

CDR3 loop: CASSRSDLGSNQPQHF. For the CDR3, the DNA is TGTGCCAGTAGTCGCTCAGACTTGGGTAGCAATCAGCCCCAGCATTTT. The V gene is TRBV19, the J gene TRBJ1-5; D gene ambiguous. Germline V gene sequence: CDR1 LNHDA, CDR2 SQIVND (reference sequence). Trimming removed 5 bases at V and 0 bases at J, with 14 bases between. This CDR3 region has 16 residues.

The chain is built from TRBV27 and TRBJ1-2, with D tentatively TRBD1 (5 bases). The CDR3 loop spans 13 amino acids. V was shortened by 5 bases and J by 10 bases, with 17 bases between the two germline ends. CDR1 is MNHEY and CDR2 is SMNVEV in the germline V gene (reference sequence). The CDR3 DNA reads TGTGCCAGCAGTAGTACAGGCGGTATTGCCTACACCTTC. Translating it yields CASSSTGGIAYTF.

V usage is TRBV6-5 and J usage is TRBJ2-3; 9 bases align to TRBD1. There are 15 residues in the CDR3. Germline-derived CDR1 and CDR2 are MNHEY and SVGAGI. V gave up 5 bases and J gave up 1 base; unmatched junction bases: 4. CDR3 sequence: CASSPRDRGTDTQYF. Written as DNA, the CDR3 is TGTGCCAGCAGTCCCCGGGACAGGGGCACAGATACGCAGTATTTT.

This chain links TRBV30 with TRBJ2-7, with D tentatively TRBD2 (6 bases). The ends were cut back, 3 bases at V and 4 bases at J, with 7 bases in the middle. This CDR3 region has 11 residues. Per germline, CDR1 GTSNPN and CDR2 SVGIG (reference sequence). In nucleotides, the CDR3 is TGTGCCTGGAGGCGGGAATACGAGCAGTACTTC. Translation: CAWRREYEQYF.

The V gene is TRBV29-1, the J gene TRBJ1-5; D perhaps matches TRBD1 (6 bases). From germline, CDR1 is SQVTM and CDR2 ANQGSEA. Trimming pared 6 bases from V and 2 bases from J, leaving 8 bases between. The CDR3 totals 12 residues. CDR3 bases: TGCAGCGTGAAGGGGGGCAATCAGCCCCAGCATTTT. Protein sequence: CSVKGGNQPQHF.

The chain employs TRBV9 and TRBJ2-5; 7 nucleotides line up with TRBD2. Trimming at V came to 0 bases and at J to 2 bases, leaving 7 bases not matched to a gene. The CDR3 has 16 amino acids. Looked up from germline, CDR1 is SGDLS and CDR2 is YYNGEE. The CDR3 DNA reads as TGTGCCAGCAGCGTAGAATCCCTAGCGGTACAAGAGACCCAGTACTTC. The encoded protein is CASSVESLAVQETQYF.

The chain joins TRBV7-9 to TRBJ2-3; D gene unclear. The V and J ends lost 0 bases and 4 bases respectively, with 8 bases between them. From germline, CDR1 is SEHNR and CDR2 FQNEAQ (reference sequence). This CDR3 has 14 amino acids. Here the CDR3 reads CASSLASLSDTQYF. The CDR3 nucleotides read TGTGCCAGCAGCTTAGCTAGCCTATCAGATACGCAGTATTTT.

The V gene is TRBV30, the J gene TRBJ2-5, with 8 bases matching TRBD1. The germline V gene encodes CDR1 GTSNPN and CDR2 SVGIG (reference sequence). CDR3 length: 14 amino acids. J was trimmed by 5 bases and V by 3 bases; bases with no gene match: 8. For the CDR3, the DNA is TGTGCCTGGAGCCGACAGGGGCTCGTTGAGACCCAGTACTTC. This sequence encodes CAWSRQGLVETQYF.

The chain has TRBV7-8 and TRBJ2-7; D unclear. CDR1 is SGHVS and CDR2 is FQNEAQ in the germline V gene. V lost 5 bases, J lost 2 bases, and 19 bases lay in between. The CDR3 is 16 residues long. The CDR3 nucleotides are TGTGCCAGCAGCCCTACCCTTTTCGGTGGCCCCTACGAGCAGTACTTC. Residues: CASSPTLFGGPYEQYF.

The V and J genes are TRBV25-1 and TRBJ2-1; D is uncertain. V was cut by 2 bases and J by 9 bases, with 14 bases left in between. Germline V gene lookup returns CDR1 MGHDK and CDR2 SYGVNS. CDR3 length: 14 amino acids. The CDR3: CASSEIKGMTEQFF. For the CDR3, the DNA is TGTGCCAGCAGTGAAATTAAGGGAATGACTGAGCAGTTCTTC.

The CDR3 DNA is TGTGCCAGCAGAACATACAGGGGGGCGAACACTGAAGCTTTCTTT. Its translation: CASRTYRGANTEAFF. The chain joins TRBV6-1 to TRBJ1-1, with 8 bases that match TRBD1. The CDR3 totals 15 residues. Trimming cost V 6 bases and J 1 base; bases outside gene matches: 7. Germline V CDR1 and CDR2: MNHNS, SASEGT.

This clone was seen a single time. This chain uses TRBV30 with TRBJ1-5; maybe TRBD1 (6 bases). Germline assignment: CDR1 GTSNPN and CDR2 SVGIG (reference sequence). This CDR3 has 14 residues. V lost 7 bases and J lost 3, with 16 bases in between. The CDR3 coding sequence is TGTGCCTACTCAGGACAGCTACCCAATCAGCCCCAGCATTTT. It encodes CAYSGQLPNQPQHF.

The chain uses TRBV6-6 and TRBJ2-7; no clear D. This CDR3 comprises 13 residues. CDR1 and CDR2 from the germline V gene are MNHNY and SVGAGI (reference sequence). Trimming stripped 6 bases from V and 4 bases from J, with 13 bases between. CDR3 sequence reads: CASSLQSQYEQYF. DNA for the CDR3: TGTGCCAGCAGCCTACAGAGTCAATACGAGCAGTACTTC.

The chain combines TRBV27 with TRBJ2-3; 7 bases are a match to TRBD2. The V segment lost 3 bases and the J segment 0 bases; nucleotides outside the gene matches: 3. This CDR3 contains 15 residues. Germline CDR1 is MNHEY and CDR2 is SMNVEV (reference sequence). In DNA form, the CDR3 reads TGTGCCAGCAGTTTTTTGGGAGGGAGCACAGATACGCAGTATTTT. This codes for CASSFLGGSTDTQYF.